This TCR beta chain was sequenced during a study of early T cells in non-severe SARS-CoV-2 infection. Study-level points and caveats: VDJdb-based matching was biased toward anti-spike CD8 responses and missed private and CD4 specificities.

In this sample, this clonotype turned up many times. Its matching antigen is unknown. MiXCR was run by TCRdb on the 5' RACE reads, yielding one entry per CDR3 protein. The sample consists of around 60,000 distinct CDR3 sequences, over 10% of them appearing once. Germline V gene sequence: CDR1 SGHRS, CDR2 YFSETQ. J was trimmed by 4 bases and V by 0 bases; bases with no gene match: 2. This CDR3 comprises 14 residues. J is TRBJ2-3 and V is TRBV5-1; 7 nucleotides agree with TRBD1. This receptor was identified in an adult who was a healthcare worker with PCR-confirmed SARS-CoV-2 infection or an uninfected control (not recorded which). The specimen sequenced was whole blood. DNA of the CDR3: TGCGCCAGCAGCTTGGGACAGGGAGCAGATACGCAGTATTTT. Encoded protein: CASSLGQGADTQYF.